This is a list of T cell receptor beta chains from one sample in a study of blood T cell repertoires in COVID-19. Using immunoSEQ multiplex PCR, the repertoire was profiled, and TCRdb retains in-frame clones only, with some absent. Among about 140,000 clones listed, about 80% were seen once. Sequenced input: peripheral blood. The receptors shown here come from a woman aged 55-70 years with acute or convalescent COVID-19. Each CDR3 is given with its conserved first and last residue. Each record gives: D gene, clone size, J gene, V gene, CDR3 DNA, CDR3 protein. A D gene is named only where the DNA matches it firmly. Rows give clone size only sometimes, using once, few, many, or a class for an expanded clone.

d_gene: TRBD2
abundance: once
j_gene: TRBJ2-7
v_gene: TRBV30
CDR3nt: TGTGCCTGGAGTGACCCCCCGCGGGGGGGGTTCAACGAGCAGTACTTC
CDR3aa: CAWSDPPRGGFNEQYF

d_gene: TRBD2
abundance: -
j_gene: TRBJ2-7
v_gene: TRBV19
CDR3nt: TGTGCCAGTAGTAGGCGGACTAGCGACTACGAGCAGTACTTC
CDR3aa: CASSRRTSDYEQYF

d_gene: -
abundance: -
j_gene: TRBJ1-1
v_gene: TRBV9
CDR3nt: TGTGCCAGCAGCTCCCAACAACGGAACACTGAAGCTTTCTTT
CDR3aa: CASSSQQRNTEAFF

d_gene: TRBD2
abundance: -
j_gene: TRBJ2-3
v_gene: TRBV4-1
CDR3nt: TGCGCCAGCAGCCAAGAACCCCCGGGAGGGGCAGATACGCAGTATTTT
CDR3aa: CASSQEPPGGADTQYF

d_gene: -
abundance: -
j_gene: TRBJ1-5
v_gene: TRBV7-9
CDR3nt: TGTGCCAGCAGCTCTTCTTTCAATCAGCCCCAGCATTTT
CDR3aa: CASSSSFNQPQHF

d_gene: -
abundance: -
j_gene: TRBJ2-7
v_gene: TRBV19
CDR3nt: TGTGCCAGTAGTATTAAACGAGGCGAGCAGTACTTC
CDR3aa: CASSIKRGEQYF

d_gene: -
abundance: -
j_gene: TRBJ1-2
v_gene: TRBV2
CDR3nt: TGTGCCAGCAGTGAAAAGATTTTCCAGGGTACCGTTGGCTACACCTTC
CDR3aa: CASSEKIFQGTVGYTF

d_gene: TRBD2
abundance: -
j_gene: TRBJ2-7
v_gene: TRBV5-1
CDR3nt: TGCGCCAGCAGCCCGGGGGCTAGCGGGATATACGAGCAGTACTTC
CDR3aa: CASSPGASGIYEQYF

d_gene: -
abundance: -
j_gene: TRBJ2-1
v_gene: TRBV5-6
CDR3nt: TGTGCCAGCAGCTCGGAAGGCGGCTCATACAATGAGCAGTTCTTC
CDR3aa: CASSSEGGSYNEQFF

d_gene: -
abundance: -
j_gene: TRBJ1-2
v_gene: TRBV6-5
CDR3nt: TGTGCCAGCAGTCCCTCGGGGACTGACTATGGCTACACCTTC
CDR3aa: CASSPSGTDYGYTF

d_gene: TRBD1
abundance: -
j_gene: TRBJ2-6
v_gene: TRBV11-2
CDR3nt: TGTGCCAGCAGCGGGGACAGCTGGGTGGGTGGGGCCAACGTCCTGACTTTC
CDR3aa: CASSGDSWVGGANVLTF

d_gene: -
abundance: -
j_gene: TRBJ1-2
v_gene: TRBV3-1/TRBV3-2
CDR3nt: TGTGCCAGCAGCCAGGGCGGAGGGCCCTCGAACTATGGCTACACCTTC
CDR3aa: CASSQGGGPSNYGYTF

d_gene: -
abundance: -
j_gene: TRBJ1-2
v_gene: TRBV11-2
CDR3nt: TGTGCCAGCAGCCCAAACTTGGGGGGGGGAGGCTACACCTTC
CDR3aa: CASSPNLGGGGYTF

d_gene: -
abundance: -
j_gene: TRBJ1-2
v_gene: TRBV12-3/TRBV12-4
CDR3nt: TGTGCCAGCAGTTTAGCGGGGCTAGGCTACACCTTC
CDR3aa: CASSLAGLGYTF

d_gene: TRBD2
abundance: -
j_gene: TRBJ2-1
v_gene: TRBV10-3
CDR3nt: TGTGCCATCAGTGAGTCGGCGGGAGGAAGCTCCTACAATGAGCAGTTCTTC
CDR3aa: CAISESAGGSSYNEQFF